This TCR beta chain emerged from a study of OX40 agonist ivuxolimab in advanced cancers. Looking at the study overall: Ivuxolimab was a fully human IgG2 agonistic monoclonal antibody targeting the costimulatory receptor OX40 (CD134). Three dose-escalation patients achieved partial responses, one with hepatocellular carcinoma and two with cutaneous melanoma. The paper covers the monotherapy dose-escalation part of the phase I ivuxolimab trial, which included N ≈ 50 patients. Prior anti-PD-1, anti-PD-L1 or anti-CTLA-4 therapy was permitted, and checkpoint inhibitors had been received by 40% to 50% of dose-escalation patients. The dose-escalation cohort was roughly 80% male with a mean age of approximately 59 years, ranging from roughly 20 to 85. The purpose of peripheral TCRbeta sequencing was to test whether ivuxolimab changed TCR sequence diversity and led to clonal T-cell expansion. Among the approximately 50 dose-escalation patients, about 20 had hepatocellular carcinoma, roughly 15 melanoma, 9 renal cell carcinoma and 9 head and neck cancer. Intravenous ivuxolimab was administered to patients every 2 weeks at six dose levels: 0.01, 0.1, 0.3, 1.5, 3 and 10 mg/kg. Beyond this particular receptor, the publication reports: In partial responders in the 0.1-3.0 mg/kg groups, normalized peripheral clonal expansion was found to be among the lowest, especially among CD8+ T cells. Antigen specificity was not determined for the clonally expanded peripheral T cells. Low levels of normalized T-cell clonal expansion were also seen in some nonresponding patients. After ivuxolimab, expanded clones were on average more numerous among CD8+ T cells than among CD4+ T cells. At doses from 0.1 to 3.0 mg/kg, clonal expansion was seen in both CD4+ and CD8+ blood T cells between baseline and week 6.

V is reduced by 1 base and J by 6 bases, leaving a spacing of 6 bases between them. The germline V gene (reference sequence) sets CDR1 to LNHDA and CDR2 to SQIVND. The CDR3 sequence holds 13 residues, the cysteine and phenylalanine included. The retained sequence is limited to the CDR3, 39 bases, with the frame set at the first base. For sequencing of the TCRbeta CDR3 region, genomic DNA was extracted from the sorted cells. The immunoSEQ Assay was used to sequence the TCRbeta CDR3 regions. TCRdb carries this immuneACCESS record with in-frame sequences only. Its versions omit some clonotypes, under half of them owing to an unresolved V gene in the studies checked, with the rest unexplained. For this sample there are 70,000 or so clones; 88% appear just once. The ten largest account for 0.7% to 1% of the sample. The trial excluded patients who had a history of autoimmune disease or were on systemic immunosuppression. Peripheral blood for TCR sequencing was collected from all dose cohorts at baseline, on cycle 4 day 1, and on cycle 7 day 1. Samples came from an open-label, multicenter, first-in-human phase I dose-escalation trial of ivuxolimab. Adults with locally advanced or metastatic head and neck squamous cell, hepatocellular, melanoma or renal cell carcinoma were enrolled in the trial. Before TCR sequencing, CD4+ T cells and CD8+ T cells from peripheral blood were sorted into separate populations.

Points on this clone: Its binding antigen is unknown. No base quality values were provided; no much bigger clone lies one nucleotide off.

Recombination joined TRBV19 with TRBJ2-2; too little of a D gene remains to name it. This material consisted of CD4+ or CD8+ T cells sorted from blood, taken in a trial of the OX40 agonist ivuxolimab. The TCR originated in an adult with an advanced solid tumor such as melanoma, head and neck, liver or kidney cancer. For the CDR3, the sequence is CASSIGRAGELFF. The nucleotide sequence is TGTGCCAGTAGTATAGGTCGGGCCGGGGAGCTGTTTTTT.